Here is one T cell receptor beta chain with its context. This entry is derived from a study of technical replicates of blood from several donors. The repertoire was sequenced with immunoSEQ multiplex PCR; TCRdb's copy has only in-frame clones and lacks some. The sample has about 93,000 clones; roughly 96% are singletons. This CDR3 has 16 amino acids. V trimming: 0 bases; J trimming: 4 bases; junction bases outside the gene matches: 4. From germline, CDR1 is MGHRA and CDR2 YSYEKL. Input material: T cells isolated from PBMCs. The sequence derives from a human donor in good health. V and J are TRBV4-1 and TRBJ2-1; 9 bases are a match to TRBD2. CDR3 sequence: CASSQEASGVYNEQFF. DNA of the CDR3: TGCGCCAGCAGCCAAGAGGCTAGCGGGGTATACAATGAGCAGTTCTTC.